The present TCR beta chain was sequenced within a study of somatic mutations in cytotoxic T cells in rheumatoid arthritis. Trimming took 0 bases from V and 2 from J, leaving 10 bases between them. The germline CDR1 and CDR2 sequences are SGHAT and FQNNGV. CDR3 length: 15 residues. Assay: immunoSEQ multiplex PCR; the TCRdb copy retains only in-frame clones and omits some. Among 15,000 to 20,000 clones listed, around 83% were seen once. The source is a man aged 18 to 35 with rheumatoid arthritis. Input material: CD8+ T cells sorted from blood. The chain recombines TRBV11-2 with TRBJ1-2; D remains ambiguous. As DNA, the CDR3 is TGTGCCAGCAGCTTAGAAGCTAGGGCCAACTATGGCTACACCTTC. Translating gives CASSLEARANYGYTF.